A single sample gave rise to the 22 T cell receptor beta chains below, sequenced in a study of blood T cells in healthy people across ages. A J-beta primer mix and a sample-barcoded 5' primer were used in a second PCR of about 7 to 12 cycles. Using its own MiXCR run on the 5' RACE reads, TCRdb lists one record per CDR3 protein. The sample includes 850,000 to 1,300,000 distinct CDR3 sequences, under 55% seen only once; the top ten take 18%. The sample taken for sequencing was blood. Source of these receptors: an older woman in good health.

This chain links TRBV5-1 with TRBJ2-3; D may match TRBD1 or TRBD2 (7 bases each). There are 16 residues in the CDR3. Germline V gives CDR1 SGHRS, CDR2 YFSETQ. Trimming took off 1 base at V and 4 bases at J, with 16 bases between the two ends. The CDR3 is CASSLREGAQADTQYF. For the CDR3, the DNA is TGCGCCAGCAGCTTGAGGGAGGGGGCGCAGGCAGATACGCAGTATTTT.

The chain combines TRBV20-1 with TRBJ2-4, with 9 bases identical to TRBD2. This CDR3 spans 15 amino acids. CDR1 and CDR2 from the germline V gene are DFQATT and SNEGSKA (reference sequence). Trimming removed 3 bases from V and 3 bases from J; junction bases left unmatched: 6. CDR3: CSASMREGIKNIQYF. The CDR3 DNA follows: TGCAGTGCTAGTATGCGGGAGGGGATCAAAAACATTCAGTACTTC.

This clonotype has more than one count but fewer than ten. V is TRBV7-3 and J is TRBJ2-1; 8 bases are shared with TRBD2. The CDR3 runs 16 residues. CDR1 and CDR2 from the germline V gene are SGHTA and FQGTGA. Unmatched junction bases numbered 12, after V lost 5 bases and J lost 6 bases. CDR3 sequence: CASSPQGSGMGNEQFF. CDR3 nucleotides: TGTGCCAGCAGCCCCCAGGGTAGCGGGATGGGCAATGAGCAGTTCTTC. Full variable domain (remainder filled in from reference TRBV7-3 and TRBJ2-1): GAGVSQTPSNKVTEKGKYVELRCDPISGHTALYWYRQSLGQGPEFLIYFQGTGAADDSGLPNDRFFAVRPEGSVSTLKIQRTERGDSAVYLCASSPQGSGMGNEQFFGPGTRLTVL.

The V call is TRBV6-5, the J call TRBJ2-7; TRBD1 matches at 10 bases. This CDR3 contains 15 residues. The V gene end was trimmed by 8 bases and the J gene end by 0 bases; junction bases not matched to a gene: 7. Per germline, CDR1 MNHEY and CDR2 SVGAGI. The CDR3 here is CASWPGQGSSYEQYF. DNA for the CDR3: TGTGCCAGCTGGCCGGGACAGGGGTCCTCCTACGAGCAGTACTTC.

CDR3 sequence (DNA): TGTGCCAGCAGCCAACTGAGCAATGAGCAGTTCTTC. It encodes CASSQLSNEQFF. V gene TRBV3-1 combines with J gene TRBJ2-1; D gene ambiguous. The CDR3 sequence is 12 residues long. Trimming removed 2 bases from V and 6 bases from J, with 5 bases in between. Germline V gives CDR1 LGHDT, CDR2 YNNKEL (reference sequence).

This chain connects TRBV5-1 to TRBJ2-2, with 9 bases that match TRBD1. CDR3 length: 15 residues. Germline values: CDR1 SGHRS, CDR2 YFSETQ. The junction had 4 bases not matched to a gene; V was cut back by 3 bases and J by 4 bases. CDR3 bases: TGCGCCAGCAGCTATCGACAGGGGGGCACCGGGGAGCTGTTTTTT. Amino acids: CASSYRQGGTGELFF.

This clonotype has a handful of counts. The chain recombines TRBV20-1 with TRBJ2-3; 8 bases are shared with TRBD1. Germline values: CDR1 DFQATT, CDR2 SNEGSKA (reference sequence). This CDR3 has 15 amino acids. After removal of 1 base from V and 6 bases from J, the junction contained 9 bases not matched to a gene. The CDR3 nucleotides read TGCAGTGCTAGAGTCGGACAGGGATGGTCGGATACGCAGTATTTT. Protein: CSARVGQGWSDTQYF.

Note on this clonotype: Just one base apart from a much larger clone, this may be a read error. The chain carries TRBV20-1 and TRBJ1-4; D ambiguous. Trimming removed 5 bases from V and 5 bases from J, with 12 bases in between. The germline gives CDR1 DFQATT, CDR2 SNEGSKA (reference sequence). The length of the CDR3 is 13 residues. CDR3 sequence (DNA): TGCAGTGCTCTACGGGTGCAAAATGAAAAACTGTTTTTT. It encodes CSALRVQNEKLFF.

This clonotype was found a few times. V and J are TRBV28 and TRBJ2-7; 8 bases match TRBD2. Germline CDR1 and CDR2: MDHEN and SYDVKM. The CDR3 sequence is 17 residues long. The ends lost 9 bases at V and 5 bases at J; junction bases unmatched: 21. The CDR3 sequence is CASTSGGESGRWHEQYF. CDR3 sequence (DNA): TGTGCCAGTACCTCGGGGGGGGAAAGCGGGAGATGGCACGAGCAGTACTTC.

The chain combines TRBV20-1 with TRBJ1-4; the D is unclear. Germline assignment: CDR1 DFQATT and CDR2 SNEGSKA (reference sequence). This CDR3 is 13 amino acids long. The ends were cut back, 0 bases at V and 7 bases at J, with 9 bases in the middle. The CDR3 spells CSARDPVSEKLFF. Here the CDR3 DNA reads TGCAGTGCTAGAGATCCCGTGAGTGAAAAACTGTTTTTT.

V usage is TRBV20-1 and J usage is TRBJ2-3; TRBD2 agrees at 14 bases. CDR1 is DFQATT and CDR2 is SNEGSKA in the germline V gene (reference sequence). V gave up 0 bases and J gave up 4 bases; unmatched junction bases: 18. CDR3 length: 21 residues. The CDR3 nucleotides are TGCAGTGCTAGAGACCAATTCTCCGGGACTAGCGGGAGAGCGTTGTCAGATACGCAGTATTTT. Translating it yields CSARDQFSGTSGRALSDTQYF.

In its sample, this clonotype was seen a few times. The V call is TRBV7-9, the J call TRBJ1-5; 10 nucleotides agree with TRBD1. The junction had 10 bases not matched to a gene; V was cut back by 4 bases and J by 7 bases. Germline V gives CDR1 SEHNR, CDR2 FQNEAQ (reference sequence). The CDR3 consists of 16 residues. CDR3 sequence: CASSSHGTGEGQPQHF. The CDR3 DNA reads TGTGCCAGCAGCTCGCACGGGACAGGGGAAGGCCAGCCCCAGCATTTT.

V usage is TRBV5-1 and J usage is TRBJ1-5, with unresolved D. The V gene lost 1 base and the J gene lost 3 bases, with 11 bases spanning the gap. There are 15 residues in the CDR3. CDR1 is SGHRS and CDR2 is YFSETQ in the germline V gene. CDR3 sequence reads: CASSLNSAPNQPQHF. The CDR3 DNA reads as TGCGCCAGCAGCTTGAACTCAGCCCCCAATCAGCCCCAGCATTTT.

Only one count was recorded for this clonotype. V usage is TRBV20-1 and J usage is TRBJ2-3, with 7 bases matching TRBD1. The germline gives CDR1 DFQATT, CDR2 SNEGSKA (reference sequence). The trim removed 6 bases at V and 5 bases at J, leaving 11 bases unmatched. The CDR3 totals 14 residues. In DNA form, the CDR3 reads TGCAGTGCCAGGACAGGCCAGGAAGTAGATACGCAGTATTTT. It translates to CSARTGQEVDTQYF.

This clonotype was seen repeatedly, ten times or more. The CDR3 region has the DNA TGTGCCATCAGTGTCCTAGGACGGGAAGCCTACGAGCAGTACTTC. This sequence encodes CAISVLGREAYEQYF. The V call is TRBV10-3, the J call TRBJ2-7; TRBD2 is a possible D gene (5 bases). This CDR3 contains 15 residues. The ends were cut back, 4 bases at V and 2 bases at J, with 15 bases in the middle. Per germline, CDR1 ENHRY and CDR2 SYGVKD.

The J gene is TRBJ1-4, the V gene TRBV12-5; D perhaps matches TRBD1 (5 bases). CDR1 is LGHNT, CDR2 FRNRAP, per germline. There are 16 residues in the CDR3. V lost 3 bases and J lost 4, with 15 bases in between. CDR3 sequence (DNA): TGTGCTAGTGGTTTTGCTGGGACGGACTGTAATGAAAAACTGTTTTTT. It translates to CASGFAGTDCNEKLFF.

This clonotype was found a few times. The genes are TRBV20-1 and TRBJ2-7; the D gene is possibly TRBD1 (7 bases). Germline V gives CDR1 DFQATT, CDR2 SNEGSKA (reference sequence). The ends were cut back, 3 bases at V and 0 bases at J, with 15 bases in the middle. This CDR3 spans 15 amino acids. CDR3 region: CSARFQGGVSYEQYF. The CDR3 coding sequence is TGCAGTGCTAGGTTTCAGGGGGGAGTCTCCTACGAGCAGTACTTC.

The rearrangement joins TRBV20-1 to TRBJ1-2, with TRBD1 identical over 10 bases. The CDR3 spans 15 residues. The V segment lost 0 bases and the J segment 4 bases; nucleotides outside the gene matches: 5. Germline CDR1 reads DFQATT; CDR2 reads SNEGSKA (reference sequence). In DNA form, the CDR3 reads TGCAGTGCTAGAGAGGGACAGGGGCGTATCTATGGCTACACCTTC. It encodes CSAREGQGRIYGYTF.

This chain joins TRBV13 and TRBJ2-4; D is uncertain. The V and J ends lost 4 bases and 13 bases respectively, with 14 bases between them. CDR3 length: 12 residues. Germline CDR1 reads PRHDT; CDR2 reads FYEKMQ (reference sequence). The CDR3 here is CASSSTMGLQYF. The CDR3 coding sequence is TGTGCCAGCAGCTCAACAATGGGTCTGCAGTACTTC.

The chain uses TRBV14 and TRBJ2-4, with 11 bases that match TRBD2. With 2 bases clipped from V and 7 bases from J, the junction kept 7 bases outside the gene matches. This CDR3 comprises 16 residues. Looked up from germline, CDR1 is SGHDN and CDR2 is FVKESK. CDR3 sequence (DNA): TGTGCCAGCAGCCAATCACTAGCGGGAGAGCGGAACATTCAGTACTTC. Translation gives CASSQSLAGERNIQYF.

The rearrangement joins TRBV20-1 to TRBJ1-2, with unresolved D. Trimming took off 3 bases at V and 8 bases at J, with 16 bases between the two ends. This CDR3 comprises 13 residues. Germline assignment: CDR1 DFQATT and CDR2 SNEGSKA (reference sequence). The CDR3 spells CSARPQRVDGYTF. The CDR3 DNA sequence: TGCAGTGCTAGGCCCCAGAGGGTGGACGGCTACACCTTC.

The J gene is TRBJ2-2, the V gene TRBV5-5; unclear D gene. Germline CDR1 and CDR2: SGHKS and YYEKEE (reference sequence). CDR3 length: 14 amino acids. The V and J ends lost 1 base and 8 bases respectively, with 12 bases between them. This chain's CDR3 is CASSLSPVTGELFF. The DNA of the CDR3 is TGTGCCAGCAGCTTGTCACCAGTAACGGGGGAGCTGTTTTTT.